A single sample gave rise to the 7 T cell receptor beta chains below, sequenced in a study of blood T cell repertoires in COVID-19. TCRdb's table, derived via immunoSEQ multiplex PCR, lists solely in-frame clones and lacks some. The sample consists of 140,000 to 150,000 clones, around nine tenths of them appearing once. The source material was peripheral blood. These receptors all come from a man between 60 and 75 years old with active or convalescent COVID-19.

The rearrangement links TRBV6-1 to TRBJ2-1; weak D call: TRBD2 (7 bases). The CDR3 spans 14 residues. Trimming pared 2 bases from V and 12 bases from J, leaving 17 bases between. Germline assignment: CDR1 MNHNS and CDR2 SASEGT. The CDR3 protein is CASSETAGAPLQFF. The CDR3 nucleotides are TGTGCCAGCAGTGAAACGGCGGGGGCCCCGTTGCAGTTCTTC.

The J gene is TRBJ2-3, the V gene TRBV15, with 10 bases identical to TRBD2. V was clipped by 0 bases and J by 1 base; unmatched bases: 7. The CDR3 consists of 18 residues. Germline CDR1 LNHNV, CDR2 YYDKDF (reference sequence). This CDR3 is CATSRDLGSGGRTDTQYF. In DNA form, the CDR3 reads TGTGCCACCAGCAGAGATTTGGGTAGCGGGGGGCGCACAGATACGCAGTATTTT.

The rearrangement links TRBV7-7 to TRBJ2-5, with a possible D match to TRBD2 (6 bases). The CDR3 length is 15 residues. Trimming removed 1 base from V and 2 bases from J, with 11 bases in between. From germline, CDR1 is SSHAT and CDR2 FNYEAQ (reference sequence). The CDR3 here is CASSLEGGLQETQYF. The DNA for the CDR3 is TGTGCCAGCAGCTTAGAAGGCGGACTACAAGAGACCCAGTACTTC. The complete variable domain, with remaining parts taken from reference TRBV7-7 and TRBJ2-5, reads GAGVSQSPRYKVTKRGQDVTLRCDPISSHATLYWYQQALGQGPEFLTYFNYEAQPDKSGLPSDRFSAERPEGSISTLTIQRTEQRDSAMYRCASSLEGGLQETQYFGPGTRLLVL.

The chain recombines TRBV10-3 with TRBJ2-1; the D gene is possibly TRBD2 (6 bases). V was cut by 7 bases and J by 6 bases, with 16 bases left in between. The germline gives CDR1 ENHRY, CDR2 SYGVKD. The CDR3 loop spans 14 amino acids. CDR3 sequence: CAIKGDGLLNEQFF. As DNA, the CDR3 is TGTGCCATCAAGGGAGACGGACTACTCAATGAGCAGTTCTTC.

This chain links TRBV6-5 with TRBJ1-3; TRBD1 matches at 7 bases. CDR1 is MNHEY, CDR2 SVGAGI, per germline. V trimming: 6 bases; J trimming: 3 bases; junction bases outside the gene matches: 5. CDR3 length: 14 residues. The CDR3 DNA reads as TGTGCCAGCAGGATGCAGGGGGGTGGAAACACCATATATTTT. Amino acids: CASRMQGGGNTIYF.

In DNA form, the CDR3 reads TGTGCCACCAGCAGGAAACCGGGGGACACAGATACGCAGTATTTT. Protein sequence: CATSRKPGDTDTQYF. This chain joins TRBV15 and TRBJ2-3; the D gene is possibly TRBD2 (6 bases). The germline V and J ends were trimmed by 3 bases and 2 bases, with 12 bases remaining between them. The CDR3 has 15 residues. In germline, CDR1 is LNHNV, CDR2 YYDKDF (reference sequence).

This chain joins TRBV28 and TRBJ2-7, with 8 positions matching TRBD2. The junction had 8 bases not matched to a gene; V was cut back by 7 bases and J by 3 bases. Germline loops: CDR1 MDHEN, CDR2 SYDVKM. The CDR3 runs 14 residues. The CDR3 nucleotides read TGTGCCAGCAATGGGGCTAGCGGGTACTACGAGCAGTACTTC. Translation: CASNGASGYYEQYF.